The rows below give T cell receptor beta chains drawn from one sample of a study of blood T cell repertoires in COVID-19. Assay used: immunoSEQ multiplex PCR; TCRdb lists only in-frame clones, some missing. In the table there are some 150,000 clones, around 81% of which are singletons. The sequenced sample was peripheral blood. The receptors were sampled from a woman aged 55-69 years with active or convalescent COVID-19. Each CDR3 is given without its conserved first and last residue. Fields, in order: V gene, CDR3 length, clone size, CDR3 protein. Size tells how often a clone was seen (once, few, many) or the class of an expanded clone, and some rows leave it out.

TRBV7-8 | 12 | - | ASSPRGPSEKLF
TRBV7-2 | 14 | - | ASRPAGAFSGNTIY
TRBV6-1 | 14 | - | ASSVLAGGSTDTQY
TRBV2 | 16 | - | ASSEFLFEAGESYGYT
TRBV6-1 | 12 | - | ASSDRASNQPQH
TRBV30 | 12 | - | AWGLGQGFGTQY
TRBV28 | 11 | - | ASRRTGGYGYT
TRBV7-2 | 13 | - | ASSFSRDSGNTIY
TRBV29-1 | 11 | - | SVVAENTGELF
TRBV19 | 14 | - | ASSKTGGQGNQPQH
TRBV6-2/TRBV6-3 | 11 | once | ASSYLAAEKLF
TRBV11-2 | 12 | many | ASSKDRVNTEAF
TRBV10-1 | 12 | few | ASSESLIPSGYT
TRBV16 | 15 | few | ASSQSLPLAGYNEQF
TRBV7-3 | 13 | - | ASSRSRSSYNEQF
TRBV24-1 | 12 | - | ATSEGQTNSPLH
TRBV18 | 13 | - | ASSPARTANYGYT
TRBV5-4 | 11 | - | ASSFGTNYGYT
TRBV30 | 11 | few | AWRATGANEAF
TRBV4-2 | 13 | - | ASSQGQGAGEKLF
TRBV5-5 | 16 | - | ASSLEASGRPSIYEQF
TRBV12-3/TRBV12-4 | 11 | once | ASSGTRTGELF
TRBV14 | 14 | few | ASRRSTSADTGELF
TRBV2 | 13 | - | ASSAGTGFFNEQF
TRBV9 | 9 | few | ASSDSDTQY
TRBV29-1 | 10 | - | SAGTGFYGYT
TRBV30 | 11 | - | AWSVVVGNTIY
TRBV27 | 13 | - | ASCPGQGVGYEQY
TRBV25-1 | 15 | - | AGYDGGLAGSTDTQY
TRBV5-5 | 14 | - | ASSWGGGTNTGELF
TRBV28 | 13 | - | ASSLRAGANQPQH
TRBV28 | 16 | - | ASSSSGTGTLSSYEQY
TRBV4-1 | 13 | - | ASSLSGGGNYGYT
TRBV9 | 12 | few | ASSPRGVTDTQY
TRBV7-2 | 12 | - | ASSFWSPGSQQF
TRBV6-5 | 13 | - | ASRNGGTNTGELF
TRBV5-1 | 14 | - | ASSSLSGAVTDTQY
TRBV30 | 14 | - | AWSVQSSGVLNEQF
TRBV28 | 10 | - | ASSLSTDIQY
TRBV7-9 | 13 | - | ASSEQGLHYNEQF
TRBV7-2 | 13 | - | ASSLAVASYNEQF
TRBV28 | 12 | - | ASAAGTGVNEQF
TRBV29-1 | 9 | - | SARQYTEAF
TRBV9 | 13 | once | ASSVGRAGTAPGT
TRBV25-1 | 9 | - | ASSVGRILF